These 11 T cell receptor beta chains came from one sample sequenced in a study of T cell changes during pregnancy in multiple sclerosis. Here immunoSEQ multiplex PCR was the method, and the copy in TCRdb shows in-frame clones only, minus some. Seen here are some 36,000 clones, roughly 93% observed once, and the top ten hold 3.5% to 5.5%. The specimen comprised peripheral blood, sampled in the second trimester of pregnancy. These receptors all stem from a female donor in good health, enrolled as a control in a pregnancy study.

This chain joins TRBV29-1 and TRBJ2-5; perhaps TRBD2 as D (6 bases). This CDR3 spans 12 amino acids. Germline V gene data show CDR1 as SQVTM and CDR2 as ANQGSEA. V dropped 8 bases and J dropped 1 base, with 11 bases sitting between them. The CDR3 is CSIARGQETQYF. The CDR3 DNA sequence: TGCAGCATTGCGCGGGGCCAAGAGACCCAGTACTTC.

V and J are TRBV6-6 and TRBJ1-1, with D perhaps matching TRBD1 (5 bases). Trimming took 4 bases from V and 4 from J, leaving 10 bases between them. This CDR3 spans 13 amino acids. Looked up from germline, CDR1 is MNHNY and CDR2 is SVGAGI (reference sequence). CDR3 region: CASSLETATEAFF. The CDR3 DNA is TGTGCCAGCAGTTTGGAGACAGCCACTGAAGCTTTCTTT.

The V and J genes are TRBV5-8 and TRBJ1-1; D gene unclear. CDR3 length equals 12 residues. Germline V lookup: CDR1 SGHTS, CDR2 YDEGEE. The germline V and J ends were trimmed by 5 bases and 6 bases, with 11 bases remaining between them. The CDR3 spells CASRVRGPEAFF. The CDR3, as DNA: TGTGCCAGCAGGGTGCGAGGGCCTGAAGCTTTCTTT. The whole variable domain, remainder taken from reference TRBV5-8 and TRBJ1-1, is EAGVTQSPTHLIKTRGQQATLRCSPISGHTSVYWYQQALGLGLQFLLWYDEGEERNRGNFPPRFSGRQFPNYSSELNVNALELEDSALYLCASRVRGPEAFFGQGTRLTVV.

On this clone: Different DNA sequences within this sample yield the same CDR3. The chain combines TRBV5-1 with TRBJ1-1; 10 bases fit TRBD1. The J segment lost 5 bases and the V segment lost 6 bases, leaving 7 bases of the junction unmatched. There are 14 residues in the CDR3. Looked up from germline, CDR1 is SGHRS and CDR2 is YFSETQ. CDR3 amino acids: CASNKDRGGTEAFF. In DNA, the CDR3 is TGCGCCAGCAACAAGGACAGGGGGGGAACTGAAGCTTTCTTT.

This chain connects TRBV9 to TRBJ2-3; D might be TRBD2 (6 bases). Germline V gives CDR1 SGDLS, CDR2 YYNGEE. Trimming removed 3 bases from V and 1 base from J, with 12 bases in between. CDR3 size: 15 residues. CDR3 coding DNA: TGTGCCAGCAGCGCGTTAGCGGCCGGCACAGATACGCAGTATTTT. Its protein is CASSALAAGTDTQYF.

The V and J genes are TRBV5-1 and TRBJ1-1; 9 bases fit TRBD1. The CDR3 consists of 15 residues. Germline CDR1 and CDR2: SGHRS and YFSETQ. The ends lost 1 base at V and 6 bases at J; junction bases unmatched: 7. The chain's CDR3 is CASSLSPGQGSEAFF. Here the CDR3 DNA reads TGCGCCAGCAGCTTGTCTCCCGGACAGGGGTCTGAAGCTTTCTTT.

This clone was detected only once. This chain joins TRBV30 and TRBJ2-6; TRBD1 matches at 9 bases. The ends lost 5 bases at V and 0 bases at J; junction bases unmatched: 8. The CDR3 has 17 residues. CDR1 is GTSNPN and CDR2 is SVGIG in the germline V gene (reference sequence). CDR3: CAWGRDRALSGANVLTF. CDR3 coding DNA: TGTGCCTGGGGACGGGACAGGGCCCTCTCTGGGGCCAACGTCCTGACTTTC.

The chain employs TRBV11-2 and TRBJ1-4; no clear D gene. Germline CDR1 and CDR2: SGHAT and FQNNGV. Trimming shortened V by 1 base and J by 2 bases, and 11 bases separated the two germline ends. This CDR3 spans 16 amino acids. In nucleotides, the CDR3 is TGTGCCAGCAGCTTAGTGTCGGGTGCGACTAATGAAAAACTGTTTTTT. Translated: CASSLVSGATNEKLFF. Looking up the rest from reference TRBV11-2 and TRBJ1-4 gives the full variable domain: EAGVAQSPRYKIIEKRQSVAFWCNPISGHATLYWYQQILGQGPKLLIQFQNNGVVDDSQLPKDRFSAERLKGVDSTLKIQPAKLEDSAVYLCASSLVSGATNEKLFFGSGTQLSVL.

The table lists this clone with a few counts. The V and J genes are TRBV12-5 and TRBJ2-1, with a possible D match to TRBD1 (7 bases). The CDR3 sequence is 15 residues long. V was clipped by 2 bases and J by 9 bases, with 17 bases between them. Per the germline V gene, CDR1 is LGHNT and CDR2 is FRNRAP. CDR3 region: CASGLHFRGAGEQFF. In DNA, the CDR3 is TGTGCTAGTGGTTTGCACTTCAGGGGGGCAGGTGAGCAGTTCTTC.

The chain employs TRBV2 and TRBJ1-2; 7 bases are shared with TRBD1. Germline lookup yields CDR1 SNHLY and CDR2 FYNNEI. V shed 6 bases, J shed 0 bases, and the junction held 1 base outside the gene matches. CDR3 size: 13 residues. The CDR3 protein is CASRGTANYGYTF. For the CDR3, the DNA is TGTGCCAGCAGGGGGACAGCTAACTATGGCTACACCTTC. Full variable domain (outside the CDR3, taken from reference TRBV2 and TRBJ1-2): EPEVTQTPSHQVTQMGQEVILRCVPISNHLYFYWYRQILGQKVEFLVSFYNNEISEKSEIFDDQFSVERPDGSNFTLKIRSTKLEDSAMYFCASRGTANYGYTFGSGTRLTVV.

V and J are TRBV10-3 and TRBJ2-1; 14 bases are shared with TRBD2. The junction had 7 bases not matched to a gene; V was cut back by 4 bases and J by 8 bases. The germline V gene has CDR1 ENHRY and CDR2 SYGVKD. This CDR3 contains 16 residues. CDR3 DNA sequence: TGTGCCATCAGTGGGTCCGGGACTAGCGGGAGTTATGAGCAGTTCTTC. Protein sequence: CAISGSGTSGSYEQFF.